The present T cell receptor (beta chain) was sequenced within a study of T cell responses to AZD1222 COVID-19 vaccine. Study results and limitations: Donors in the cohort were predominantly white British and more often female, and clonal diversity was possibly underestimated.

This clone was found once. What it binds is not known. Per the germline V gene, CDR1 is MRHNA and CDR2 is SNTAGT. The CDR3 extends over 13 amino acids. Trimming shortened V by 5 bases and J by 2 bases, and 9 bases separated the two germline ends. Assay used: immunoSEQ multiplex PCR; TCRdb lists only in-frame clones, some missing. The sample lists about 110,000 clones, less than 90% occurring once. Sequenced here: peripheral blood, sampled on day 0 of AZD1222 vaccination. The chain employs TRBV6-4 and TRBJ1-1; a possible D gene is TRBD1 (5 bases). This receptor was obtained from an adult in good health. The CDR3 protein is CASSKQENTEAFF. The CDR3 bases are TGTGCCAGCAGTAAACAGGAAAACACTGAAGCTTTCTTT.